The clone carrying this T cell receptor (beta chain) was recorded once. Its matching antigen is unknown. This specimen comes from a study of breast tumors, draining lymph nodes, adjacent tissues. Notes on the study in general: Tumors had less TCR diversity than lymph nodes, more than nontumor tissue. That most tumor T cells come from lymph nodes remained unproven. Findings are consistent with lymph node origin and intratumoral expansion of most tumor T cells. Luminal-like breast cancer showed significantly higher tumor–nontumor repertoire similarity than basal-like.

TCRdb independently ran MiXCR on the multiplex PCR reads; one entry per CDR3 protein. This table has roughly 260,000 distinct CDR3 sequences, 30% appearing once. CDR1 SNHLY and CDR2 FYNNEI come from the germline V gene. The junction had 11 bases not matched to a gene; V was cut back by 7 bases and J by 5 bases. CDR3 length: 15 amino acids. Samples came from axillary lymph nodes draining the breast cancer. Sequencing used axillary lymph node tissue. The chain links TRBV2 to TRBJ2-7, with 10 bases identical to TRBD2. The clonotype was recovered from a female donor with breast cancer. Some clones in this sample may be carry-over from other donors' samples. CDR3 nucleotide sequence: TGTGCCAGCACGGGTAGCGGGAGGTTAGTTAACGAGCAGTACTTC. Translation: CASTGSGRLVNEQYF.